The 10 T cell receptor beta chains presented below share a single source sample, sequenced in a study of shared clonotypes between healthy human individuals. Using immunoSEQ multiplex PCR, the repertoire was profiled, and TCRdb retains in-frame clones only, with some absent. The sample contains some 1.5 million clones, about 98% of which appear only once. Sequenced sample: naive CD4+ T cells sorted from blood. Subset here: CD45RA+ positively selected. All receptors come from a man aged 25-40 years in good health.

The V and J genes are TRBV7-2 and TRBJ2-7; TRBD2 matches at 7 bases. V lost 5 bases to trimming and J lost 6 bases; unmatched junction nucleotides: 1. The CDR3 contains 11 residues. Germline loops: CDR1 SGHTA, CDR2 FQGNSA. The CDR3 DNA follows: TGTGCCAGCAGCCAGCGGGGCGAGCAGTACTTC. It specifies CASSQRGEQYF.

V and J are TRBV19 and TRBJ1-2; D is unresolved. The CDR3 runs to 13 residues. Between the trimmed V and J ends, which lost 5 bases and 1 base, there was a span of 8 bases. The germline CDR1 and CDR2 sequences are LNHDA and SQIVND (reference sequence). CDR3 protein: CASSLGLNYGYTF. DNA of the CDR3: TGTGCCAGTAGTCTTGGGCTTAACTATGGCTACACCTTC.

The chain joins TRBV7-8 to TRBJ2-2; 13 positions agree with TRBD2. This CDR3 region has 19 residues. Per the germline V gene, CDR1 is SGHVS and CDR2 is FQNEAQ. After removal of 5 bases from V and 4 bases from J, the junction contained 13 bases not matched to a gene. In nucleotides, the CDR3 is TGTGCCAGCAGCCCCCGGACTAGCGGGAGAAGGAGGGGCACCGGGGAGCTGTTTTTT. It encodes CASSPRTSGRRRGTGELFF.

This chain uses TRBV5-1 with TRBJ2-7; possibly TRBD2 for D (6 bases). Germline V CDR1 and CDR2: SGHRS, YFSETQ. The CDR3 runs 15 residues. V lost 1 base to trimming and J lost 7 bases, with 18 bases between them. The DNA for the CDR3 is TGCGCCAGCAGCTTGTCACTAGCTGCAGTTGGAGAGCAGTACTTC. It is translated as CASSLSLAAVGEQYF.

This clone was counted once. CDR3 sequence: CASTFSGEQYF. CDR3 sequence (DNA): TGCGCCAGCACCTTTTCTGGCGAGCAGTACTTC. The V gene is TRBV5-1, the J gene TRBJ2-7; D is undetermined. The germline CDR1 and CDR2 sequences are SGHRS and YFSETQ. V was trimmed by 6 bases and J by 6 bases, leaving 10 bases between them. The CDR3 extends over 11 amino acids.

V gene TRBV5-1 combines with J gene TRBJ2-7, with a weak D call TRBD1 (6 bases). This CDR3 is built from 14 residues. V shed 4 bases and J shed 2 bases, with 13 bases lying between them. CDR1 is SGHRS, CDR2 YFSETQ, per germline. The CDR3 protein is CASSTQTGTYEQYF. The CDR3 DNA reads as TGCGCCAGCAGCACTCAAACAGGGACCTACGAGCAGTACTTC. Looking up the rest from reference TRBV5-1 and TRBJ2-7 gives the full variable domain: KAGVTQTPRYLIKTRGQQVTLSCSPISGHRSVSWYQQTPGQGLQFLFEYFSETQRNKGNFPGRFSGRQFSNSRSEMNVSTLELGDSALYLCASSTQTGTYEQYFGPGTRLTVT.

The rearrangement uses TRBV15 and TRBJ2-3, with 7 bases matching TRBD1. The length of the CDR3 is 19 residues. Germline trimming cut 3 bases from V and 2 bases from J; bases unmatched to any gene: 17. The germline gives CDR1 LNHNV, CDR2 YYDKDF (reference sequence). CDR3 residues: CATSRVAFKRQGSTDTQYF. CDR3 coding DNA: TGTGCCACCAGCAGGGTTGCCTTTAAGAGACAGGGTTCCACAGATACGCAGTATTTT.

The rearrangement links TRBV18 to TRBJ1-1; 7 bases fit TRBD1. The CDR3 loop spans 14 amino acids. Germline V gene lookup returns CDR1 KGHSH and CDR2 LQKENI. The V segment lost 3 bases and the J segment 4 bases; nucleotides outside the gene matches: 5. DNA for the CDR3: TGTGCCAGCTCACCCTTACAGGGGTCCACTGAAGCTTTCTTT. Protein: CASSPLQGSTEAFF. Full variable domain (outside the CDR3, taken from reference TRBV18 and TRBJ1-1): NAGVMQNPRHLVRRRGQEARLRCSPMKGHSHVYWYRQLPEEGLKFMVYLQKENIIDESGMPKERFSAEFPKEGPSILRIQQVVRGDSAAYFCASSPLQGSTEAFFGQGTRLTVV.

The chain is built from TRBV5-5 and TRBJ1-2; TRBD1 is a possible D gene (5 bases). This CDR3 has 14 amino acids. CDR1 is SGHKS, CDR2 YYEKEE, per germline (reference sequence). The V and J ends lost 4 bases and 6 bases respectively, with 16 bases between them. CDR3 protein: CASSPARGTHGYTF. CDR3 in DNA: TGTGCCAGCAGCCCCGCCCGGGGCACGCATGGCTACACCTTC.

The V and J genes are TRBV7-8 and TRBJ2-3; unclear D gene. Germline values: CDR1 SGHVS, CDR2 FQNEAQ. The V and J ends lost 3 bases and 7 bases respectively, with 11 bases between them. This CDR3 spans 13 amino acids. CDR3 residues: CASSFSGYHTQYF. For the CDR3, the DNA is TGTGCCAGCAGCTTCTCCGGCTACCATACGCAGTATTTT.